This passage covers 18 T cell receptor beta chains from one sample sequenced in a study of T cell changes during pregnancy in multiple sclerosis (dated by TCRdb to the late 2010s). Library preparation used the immunoSEQ multiplex PCR assay. Drawn from immuneACCESS, this table holds only the in-frame rearrangements with V and J called that TCRdb kept. Clones are partly lost; checked studies trace under half to an unresolved V gene and leave the rest unexplained. The sample table records tens of thousands of clones; over 80% of these occur just once. The top ten hold approximately 0.15% of the sample. This specimen consisted of CD4+ T cells from peripheral blood mononuclear cells, obtained after pregnancy. The receptor set was obtained from a female donor in good health, enrolled as a control in a pregnancy study.

This chain connects TRBV14 to TRBJ1-2, with D tentatively TRBD1 (6 bases). Germline CDR1 SGHDN, CDR2 FVKESK. CDR3 length: 15 residues. V was clipped by 4 bases and J by 4 bases, with 16 bases between them. In nucleotides, the CDR3 is TGTGCCAGCAGCCGTCAGGGGAGTCGAAGCTATGGCTACACCTTC. It specifies CASSRQGSRSYGYTF.

The table lists this clone with a few counts. V gene TRBV20-1 combines with J gene TRBJ1-1; 8 bases map to TRBD1. V dropped 5 bases and J dropped 11; count of bases not matched to a gene: 4. In germline, CDR1 is DFQATT, CDR2 SNEGSKA (reference sequence). The length of the CDR3 is 10 residues. CDR3 sequence (DNA): TGCAGTGCTGGGGACAGGCGGGCTTTCTTT. It encodes CSAGDRRAFF.

The chain joins TRBV6-5 to TRBJ1-2; 7 bases map to TRBD1. Trimming cost V 6 bases and J 5 bases; bases outside gene matches: 12. The germline gives CDR1 MNHEY, CDR2 SVGAGI. The CDR3 runs 15 residues. The CDR3 coding sequence is TGTGCCAGCAGCCCGGGCAGGGGGTTTTTTTATGGCTACACCTTC. It codes for CASSPGRGFFYGYTF.

V and J are TRBV7-9 and TRBJ1-2; 7 bases agree with TRBD1. CDR1 is SEHNR and CDR2 is FQNEAQ in the germline V gene (reference sequence). Germline trimming cut 11 bases from V and 1 base from J; bases unmatched to any gene: 10. The CDR3 consists of 14 residues. The CDR3 sequence is CAGGGTDFNYGYTF. The CDR3 region has the DNA TGTGCCGGGGGCGGGACAGATTTTAACTATGGCTACACCTTC.

In nucleotides, the CDR3 is TGTGCCAGCAGTTACCTGCAACAGGGCACAGATACGCAGTATTTT. Protein sequence: CASSYLQQGTDTQYF. The chain carries TRBV6-5 and TRBJ2-3, with D maybe TRBD1 (5 bases). Germline-derived CDR1 and CDR2 are MNHEY and SVGAGI. The germline V and J ends were trimmed by 2 bases and 1 base, with 10 bases remaining between them. The CDR3 has 15 amino acids.

The V gene is TRBV7-3, the J gene TRBJ2-5, with D possibly TRBD2 on 7 matching bases. The germline V gene encodes CDR1 SGHTA and CDR2 FQGTGA. V was cut by 1 base and J by 5 bases, with 17 bases left in between. There are 16 residues in the CDR3. CDR3 sequence reads: CASSLRGGRRGETQYF. CDR3 DNA sequence: TGTGCCAGCAGCTTAAGGGGGGGCCGGAGGGGGGAGACCCAGTACTTC.

This clone was found once. The chain combines TRBV4-1 with TRBJ2-1; 10 bases fit TRBD1. This CDR3 spans 15 amino acids. Trimming removed 6 bases from V and 7 bases from J; junction bases left unmatched: 9. Germline V gene data show CDR1 as MGHRA and CDR2 as YSYEKL. The CDR3 coding sequence is TGCGCCAGCAGGGCCGGGACAGGGGAACTGAATGAGCAGTTCTTC. Translation gives CASRAGTGELNEQFF.

The rearrangement joins TRBV11-2 to TRBJ2-5; D might be TRBD1 (5 bases). V was clipped by 6 bases and J by 7 bases, with 21 bases between them. This CDR3 has 15 residues. Germline V gene data show CDR1 as SGHAT and CDR2 as FQNNGV. Here the CDR3 DNA reads TGTGCCAGCAGTTTTCTTGTACAGGCGTGGGGGACCCAGTACTTC. Amino acid sequence: CASSFLVQAWGTQYF.

This chain joins TRBV7-2 and TRBJ2-7; maybe TRBD2 (6 bases). Looked up from germline, CDR1 is SGHTA and CDR2 is FQGNSA. The CDR3 contains 14 residues. The germline V and J ends were trimmed by 4 bases and 6 bases, with 16 bases remaining between them. Here the CDR3 DNA reads TGTGCCAGCAGCTATTTTGGGGGGTCATCCGAGCAGTACTTC. Residues: CASSYFGGSSEQYF.

The V gene is TRBV6-5, the J gene TRBJ1-2, with TRBD1 as a possible D gene (6 bases). The CDR3 spans 15 residues. The germline gives CDR1 MNHEY, CDR2 SVGAGI. V was pared by 4 bases and J by 4 bases, with 16 bases between. This chain's CDR3 is CASSSRPDSLYGYTF. CDR3 nucleotides: TGTGCCAGCAGTTCTCGTCCGGACAGCCTCTATGGCTACACCTTC.

This chain uses TRBV7-2 with TRBJ2-3; D perhaps matches TRBD2 (5 bases). Germline CDR1 SGHTA, CDR2 FQGNSA. The CDR3 has 16 residues. V gave up 0 bases and J gave up 2 bases, with 12 bases separating them. This CDR3 reads CASSLAPSTFTDTQYF. Written as DNA, the CDR3 is TGTGCCAGCAGCTTAGCCCCTAGCACCTTCACAGATACGCAGTATTTT. The full variable domain, its missing parts supplied by reference TRBV7-2 and TRBJ2-3, is GAGVSQSPSNKVTEKGKDVELRCDPISGHTALYWYRQSLGQGLEFLIYFQGNSAPDKSGLPSDRFSAERTGGSVSTLTIQRTQQEDSAVYLCASSLAPSTFTDTQYFGPGTRLTVL.

This clone was counted a few times. This sequence joins TRBV28 and TRBJ1-5; D ambiguous. V dropped 2 bases and J dropped 6 bases, with 5 bases sitting between them. CDR1 MDHEN and CDR2 SYDVKM come from the germline V gene. This CDR3 region has 12 residues. The CDR3 reads CASSLLSQPQHF. The DNA for the CDR3 is TGTGCCAGCAGTTTACTTAGTCAGCCCCAGCATTTT. Complete variable domain (other parts from reference TRBV28 and TRBJ1-5): DVKVTQSSRYLVKRTGEKVFLECVQDMDHENMFWYRQDPGLGLRLIYFSYDVKMKEKGDIPEGYSVSREKKERFSLILESASTNQTSMYLCASSLLSQPQHFGDGTRLSIL.

This clone showed up just once. V and J are TRBV6-6 and TRBJ1-5, with unresolved D. Trimming shortened V by 2 bases and J by 2 bases, and 10 bases separated the two germline ends. Germline CDR1 reads MNHNY; CDR2 reads SVGAGI (reference sequence). The CDR3 covers 15 residues. This chain's CDR3 is CASSYGDSGNQPQHF. CDR3 coding DNA: TGTGCCAGCAGTTACGGAGATTCTGGCAATCAGCCCCAGCATTTT.

This rearrangement joins TRBV7-9 to TRBJ1-3; TRBD1 agrees at 8 bases. This CDR3 is 19 amino acids long. Germline CDR1 and CDR2: SEHNR and FQNEAQ (reference sequence). The J segment lost 6 bases and the V segment lost 7 bases, leaving 23 bases of the junction unmatched. The CDR3 loop is CASNLGDLFTLQGVNTIYF. In DNA form, the CDR3 reads TGTGCCAGCAACCTTGGCGACCTTTTTACGCTACAGGGGGTAAACACCATATATTTT. The full variable domain, rest sourced from reference TRBV7-9 and TRBJ1-3, is DTGVSQNPRHKITKRGQNVTFRCDPISEHNRLYWYRQTLGQGPEFLTYFQNEAQLEKSRLLSDRFSAERPKGSFSTLEIQRTEQGDSAMYLCASNLGDLFTLQGVNTIYFGEGSWLTVV.

The chain is built from TRBV12-1 and TRBJ2-7; TRBD2 is the table's D call, not checked against the DNA. TRBV12-1 is tagged as a pseudogene. There are 19 residues in the CDR3. Written as DNA, the CDR3 is TGTGCCAGCTCCAGACTAGCGGGGGGACCTAAAACGGTCTCCTACGAGCAGTACTTC. It is translated as CASSRLAGGPKTVSYEQYF.

V gene TRBV2 combines with J gene TRBJ1-6, with 9 bases lining up with TRBD1. Germline CDR1 reads SNHLY; CDR2 reads FYNNEI. This CDR3 contains 13 residues. J was trimmed by 10 bases and V by 6 bases; bases with no gene match: 4. This CDR3 is CASRRDRESPLHF. In nucleotides, the CDR3 is TGTGCCAGCAGACGGGACAGGGAGTCACCCCTCCACTTT.

The rearrangement uses TRBV11-2 and TRBJ1-3; D might be TRBD1 (6 bases). Looked up from germline, CDR1 is SGHAT and CDR2 is FQNNGV. Deletions cut 4 bases from V and 3 bases from J, with 10 bases between. The CDR3 length is 14 residues. CDR3 loop: CASSSNRDGNTIYF. In DNA form, the CDR3 reads TGTGCCAGCAGCTCCAACAGGGATGGAAACACCATATATTTT.

This clone has just a few counts. J is TRBJ1-6 and V is TRBV4-3; 7 positions agree with TRBD1. Germline V gene lookup returns CDR1 LGHNA and CDR2 YSLEER. There are 15 residues in the CDR3. V was clipped by 1 base and J by 7 bases; unmatched bases: 4. The CDR3 loop is CASSQVDRDNSPLHF. In DNA, the CDR3 is TGCGCCAGCAGCCAAGTAGACAGGGACAATTCACCCCTCCACTTT.